The sequence of this T cell receptor beta chain was determined in a study of chemoradiotherapy in HPV16-positive cancers. With regard to this clone: Its target is unknown.

The repertoire was sequenced with immunoSEQ multiplex PCR; TCRdb's copy has only in-frame clones and lacks some. The profile shows approximately 3,500 clones, roughly 95% of them singletons. Study conclusions and caveats: During treatment, candidate HPV-specific clones and E7-related motifs expanded in tumor.

Germline V gene sequence: CDR1 LNHNV, CDR2 YYDKDF (reference sequence). Trimming pared 6 bases from V and 2 bases from J, leaving 14 bases between. The CDR3 is made up of 15 amino acids. Samples were taken several times over chemoradiotherapy. This material was obtained from a patient who underwent chemoradiotherapy. The TCR comes from a human donor with HPV-associated anogenital cancer. V is TRBV15 and J is TRBJ1-5, with D unclear. CDR3 in amino acids: CATRLHPGGNQPQHF. CDR3 in DNA: TGTGCCACCAGGCTTCACCCGGGAGGCAATCAGCCCCAGCATTTT.